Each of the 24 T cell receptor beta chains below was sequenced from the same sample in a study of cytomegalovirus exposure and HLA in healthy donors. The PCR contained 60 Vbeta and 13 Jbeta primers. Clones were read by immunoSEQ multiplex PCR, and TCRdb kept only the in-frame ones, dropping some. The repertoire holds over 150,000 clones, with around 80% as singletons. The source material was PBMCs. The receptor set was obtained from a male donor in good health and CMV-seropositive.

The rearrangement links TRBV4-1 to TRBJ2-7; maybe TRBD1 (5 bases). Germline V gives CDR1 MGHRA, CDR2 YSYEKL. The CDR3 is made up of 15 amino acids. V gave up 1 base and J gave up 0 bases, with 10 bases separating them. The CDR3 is CASSQVLTASYEQYF. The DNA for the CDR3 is TGCGCCAGCAGCCAAGTGCTGACAGCCTCCTACGAGCAGTACTTC.

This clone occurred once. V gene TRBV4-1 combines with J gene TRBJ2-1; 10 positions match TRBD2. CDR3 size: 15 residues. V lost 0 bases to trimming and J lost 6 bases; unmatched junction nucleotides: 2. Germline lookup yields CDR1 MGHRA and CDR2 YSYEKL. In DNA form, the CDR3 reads TGCGCCAGCAGCCAAGATGGGACTAGCGTCAATGAGCAGTTCTTC. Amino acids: CASSQDGTSVNEQFF.

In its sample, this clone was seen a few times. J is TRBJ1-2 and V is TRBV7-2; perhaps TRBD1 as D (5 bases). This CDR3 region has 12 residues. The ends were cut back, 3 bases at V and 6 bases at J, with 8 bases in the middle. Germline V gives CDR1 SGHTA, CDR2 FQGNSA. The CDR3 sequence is CASSFLRDGYTF. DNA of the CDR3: TGTGCCAGCAGCTTCCTCAGGGATGGCTACACCTTC.

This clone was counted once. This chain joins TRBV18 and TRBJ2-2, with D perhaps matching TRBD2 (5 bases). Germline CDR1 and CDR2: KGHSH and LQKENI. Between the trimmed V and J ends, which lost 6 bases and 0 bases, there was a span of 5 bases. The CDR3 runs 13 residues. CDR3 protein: CASSGANTGELFF. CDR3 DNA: TGTGCCAGCTCGGGAGCGAACACCGGGGAGCTGTTTTTT.

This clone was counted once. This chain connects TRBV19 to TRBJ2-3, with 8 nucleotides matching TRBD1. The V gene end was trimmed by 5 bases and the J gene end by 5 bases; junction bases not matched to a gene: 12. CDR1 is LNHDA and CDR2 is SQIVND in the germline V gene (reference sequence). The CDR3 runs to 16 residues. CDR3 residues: CASSSKGDRRIDTQYF. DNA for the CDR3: TGTGCCAGTAGTTCTAAAGGGGACAGGAGGATAGATACGCAGTATTTT.

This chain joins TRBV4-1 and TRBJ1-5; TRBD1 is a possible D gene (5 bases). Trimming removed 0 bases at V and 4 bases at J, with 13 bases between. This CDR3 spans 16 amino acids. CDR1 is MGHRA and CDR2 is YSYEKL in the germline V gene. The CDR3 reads CASSQDGGGVNQPQHF. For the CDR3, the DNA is TGCGCCAGCAGCCAAGATGGTGGGGGGGTAAATCAGCCCCAGCATTTT.

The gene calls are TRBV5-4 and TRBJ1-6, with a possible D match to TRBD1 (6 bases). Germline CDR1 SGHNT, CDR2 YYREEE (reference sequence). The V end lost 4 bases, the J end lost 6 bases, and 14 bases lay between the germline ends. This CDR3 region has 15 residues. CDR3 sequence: CASSGTGSVNSPLHF. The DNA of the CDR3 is TGTGCCAGCAGCGGCACAGGGAGTGTTAATTCACCCCTCCACTTT.

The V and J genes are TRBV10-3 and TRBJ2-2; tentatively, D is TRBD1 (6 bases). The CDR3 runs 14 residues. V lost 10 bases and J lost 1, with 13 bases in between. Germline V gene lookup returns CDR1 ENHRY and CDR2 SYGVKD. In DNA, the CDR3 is TGTGCCACGAGACAGGATAAGAACACCGGGGAGCTGTTTTTT. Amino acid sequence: CATRQDKNTGELFF.

The CDR3 loop reads CASSLSGTYYGYTF. In DNA, the CDR3 is TGTGCCAGCAGTTTATCCGGGACATACTATGGCTACACCTTC. The V and J genes are TRBV27 and TRBJ1-2; possibly TRBD1 for D (6 bases). The germline gives CDR1 MNHEY, CDR2 SMNVEV (reference sequence). This CDR3 is built from 14 residues. Between the trimmed V and J ends, which lost 0 bases and 3 bases, there was a span of 8 bases.

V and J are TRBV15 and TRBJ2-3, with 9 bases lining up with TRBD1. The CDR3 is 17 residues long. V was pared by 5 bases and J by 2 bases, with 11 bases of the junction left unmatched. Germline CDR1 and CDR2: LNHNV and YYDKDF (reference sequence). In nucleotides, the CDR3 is TGTGCCACCAGCCCCACGAGACAGGGGGGCTTCACAGATACGCAGTATTTT. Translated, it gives CATSPTRQGGFTDTQYF.

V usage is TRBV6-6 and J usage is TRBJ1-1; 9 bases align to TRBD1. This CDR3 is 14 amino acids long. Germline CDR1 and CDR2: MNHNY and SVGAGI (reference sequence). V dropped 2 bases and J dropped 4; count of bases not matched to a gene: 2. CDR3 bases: TGTGCCAGCAGTTACACGACAGGGGGCACTGAAGCTTTCTTT. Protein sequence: CASSYTTGGTEAFF.

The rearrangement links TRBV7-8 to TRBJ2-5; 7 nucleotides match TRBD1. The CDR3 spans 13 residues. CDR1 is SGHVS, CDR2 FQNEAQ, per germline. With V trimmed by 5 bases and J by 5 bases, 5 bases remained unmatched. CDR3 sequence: CASSRTGWETQYF. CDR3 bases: TGTGCCAGCAGCCGGACAGGATGGGAGACCCAGTACTTC.

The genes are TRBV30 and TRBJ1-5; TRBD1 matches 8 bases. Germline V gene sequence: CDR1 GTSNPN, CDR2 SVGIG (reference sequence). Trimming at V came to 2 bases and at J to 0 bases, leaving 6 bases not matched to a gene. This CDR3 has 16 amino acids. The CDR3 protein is CAWSLQGVPSNQPQHF. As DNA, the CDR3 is TGTGCCTGGAGTTTACAGGGGGTACCTAGCAATCAGCCCCAGCATTTT.

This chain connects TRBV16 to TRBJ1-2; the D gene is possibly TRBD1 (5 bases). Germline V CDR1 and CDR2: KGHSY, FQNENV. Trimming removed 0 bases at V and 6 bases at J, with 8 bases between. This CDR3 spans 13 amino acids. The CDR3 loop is CASSQSGVHGYTF. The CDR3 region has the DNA TGTGCCAGCAGCCAATCAGGGGTCCATGGCTACACCTTC. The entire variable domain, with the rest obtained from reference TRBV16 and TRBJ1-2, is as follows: GEEVAQTPKHLVRGEGQKAKLYCAPIKGHSYVFWYQQVLKNEFKFLISFQNENVFDETGMPKERFSAKCLPNSPCSLEIQATKLEDSAVYFCASSQSGVHGYTFGSGTRLTVV.

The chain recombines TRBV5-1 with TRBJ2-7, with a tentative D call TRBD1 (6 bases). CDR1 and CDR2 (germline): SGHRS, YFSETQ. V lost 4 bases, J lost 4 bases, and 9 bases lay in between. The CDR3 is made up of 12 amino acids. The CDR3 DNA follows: TGCGCCAGCAGCGAAGGGGGTTACGAGCAGTACTTC. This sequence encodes CASSEGGYEQYF. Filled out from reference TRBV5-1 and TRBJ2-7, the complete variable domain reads KAGVTQTPRYLIKTRGQQVTLSCSPISGHRSVSWYQQTPGQGLQFLFEYFSETQRNKGNFPGRFSGRQFSNSRSEMNVSTLELGDSALYLCASSEGGYEQYFGPGTRLTVT.

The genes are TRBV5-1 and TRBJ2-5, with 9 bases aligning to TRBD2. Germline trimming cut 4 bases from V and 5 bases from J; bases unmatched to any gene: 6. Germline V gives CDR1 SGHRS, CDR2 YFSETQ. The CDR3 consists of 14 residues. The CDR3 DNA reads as TGCGCCAGCAGCCGGACTAGCGTTTTGGAGACCCAGTACTTC. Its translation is CASSRTSVLETQYF.

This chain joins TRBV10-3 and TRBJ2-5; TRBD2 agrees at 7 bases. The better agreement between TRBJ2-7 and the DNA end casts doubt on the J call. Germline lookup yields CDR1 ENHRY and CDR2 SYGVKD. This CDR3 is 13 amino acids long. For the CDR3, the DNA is TGTGCCATCCAGGGAGGGACCTCCTACGAGCAGTACTTC. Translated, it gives CAIQGGTSYEQYF.

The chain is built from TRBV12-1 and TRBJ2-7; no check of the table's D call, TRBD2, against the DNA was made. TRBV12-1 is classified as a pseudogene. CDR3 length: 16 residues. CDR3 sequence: CASSFSPGSRASEQYF. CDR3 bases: TGTGCCAGCAGCTTTTCGCCGGGATCTCGCGCTAGCGAGCAGTACTTC.

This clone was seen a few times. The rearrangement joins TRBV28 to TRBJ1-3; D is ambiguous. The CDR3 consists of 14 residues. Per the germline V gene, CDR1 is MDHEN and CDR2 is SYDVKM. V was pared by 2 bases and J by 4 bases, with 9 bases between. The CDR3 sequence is CASSLPGPGNTIYF. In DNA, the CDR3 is TGTGCCAGCAGTTTACCGGGTCCCGGAAACACCATATATTTT.

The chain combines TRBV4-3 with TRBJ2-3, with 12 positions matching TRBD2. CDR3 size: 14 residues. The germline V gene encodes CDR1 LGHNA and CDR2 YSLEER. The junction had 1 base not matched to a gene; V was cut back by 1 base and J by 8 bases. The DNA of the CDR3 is TGCGCCAGCAGCCAAGGGACTAGCGGGACTACGCAGTATTTT. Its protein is CASSQGTSGTTQYF.

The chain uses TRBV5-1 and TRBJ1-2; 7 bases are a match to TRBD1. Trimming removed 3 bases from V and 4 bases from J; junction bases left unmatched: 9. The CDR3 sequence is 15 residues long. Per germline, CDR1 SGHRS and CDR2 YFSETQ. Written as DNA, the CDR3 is TGCGCCAGCAGCTACGGACAGGCGAATTTCTATGGCTACACCTTC. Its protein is CASSYGQANFYGYTF.

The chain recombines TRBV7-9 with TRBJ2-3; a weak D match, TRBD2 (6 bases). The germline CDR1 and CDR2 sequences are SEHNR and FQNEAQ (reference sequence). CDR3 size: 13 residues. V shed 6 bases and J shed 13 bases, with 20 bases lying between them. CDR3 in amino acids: CASRTSRDPPEYF. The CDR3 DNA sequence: TGTGCCAGCAGAACTAGCAGGGACCCCCCCGAGTATTTT.

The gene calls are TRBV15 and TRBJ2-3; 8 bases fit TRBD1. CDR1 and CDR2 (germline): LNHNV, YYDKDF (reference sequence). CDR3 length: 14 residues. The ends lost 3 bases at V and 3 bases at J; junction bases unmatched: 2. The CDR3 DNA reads TGTGCCACCAGCAGGGACAGGGAGACAGATACGCAGTATTTT. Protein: CATSRDRETDTQYF.

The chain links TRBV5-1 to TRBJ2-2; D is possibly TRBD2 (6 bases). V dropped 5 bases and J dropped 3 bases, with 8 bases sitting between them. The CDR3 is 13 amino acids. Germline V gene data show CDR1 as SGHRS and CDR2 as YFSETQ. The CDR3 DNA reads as TGCGCCAGCAGTCGCGGGGACACCGGGGAGCTGTTTTTT. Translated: CASSRGDTGELFF.